A selection of T cell receptor beta chains follows, all from one sample in a study of T-cell reconstitution after alpha-beta-depleted transplantation in children. TCRdb independently ran MiXCR on the PCR reads; one entry per CDR3 protein. This table has roughly 670,000 distinct CDR3 sequences, about 12% appearing once. The material was PBMCs, obtained before TCRalphabeta/CD19-depleted stem cell transplant. The receptors were sampled from a girl aged 2 to 9 with congenital amegakaryocytic thrombocytopenia, due to receive a stem cell transplant. Each CDR3 is given with its conserved first and last residue. D genes are given only for firm matches. Where a row states a size, it is once, few, many or the class of an expanded clone; other rows omit it.

v_call: TRBV5-1
cdr3_length: 14
d_call: TRBD2
j_call: TRBJ2-5
clone_size: many
cdr3_aa: CASRSLAGEETQYF
cdr3_nt: TGCGCCAGCAGAAGTCTAGCGGGTGAAGAGACCCAGTACTTC

v_call: TRBV14
cdr3_length: 15
d_call: NA
j_call: TRBJ2-3
clone_size: many
cdr3_aa: CASSQVSVYADTQYF
cdr3_nt: TGTGCCAGCAGCCAAGTATCCGTTTATGCAGATACGCAGTATTTT

v_call: TRBV6-5
cdr3_length: 15
d_call: TRBD1
j_call: TRBJ2-1
clone_size: many
cdr3_aa: CASSYVTGGYNEQFF
cdr3_nt: TGTGCCAGCAGTTACGTAACAGGGGGGTACAATGAGCAGTTCTTC

v_call: TRBV11-2
cdr3_length: 15
d_call: NA
j_call: TRBJ1-5
clone_size: few
cdr3_aa: CASSLGTLRGQPQHF
cdr3_nt: TGTGCCAGCAGCTTAGGGACCTTGCGGGGACAGCCCCAGCATTTT

v_call: TRBV15
cdr3_length: 18
d_call: NA
j_call: TRBJ2-3
clone_size: NA
cdr3_aa: CATSRVGTSLIFTDTQYF
cdr3_nt: TGTGCCACCAGCAGAGTTGGGACGTCCTTAATCTTCACAGATACGCAGTATTTT

v_call: TRBV3-1
cdr3_length: 17
d_call: TRBD2
j_call: TRBJ2-1
clone_size: NA
cdr3_aa: CASSQGGLAEVYNEQFF
cdr3_nt: TGTGCCAGCAGCCAAGGAGGGCTAGCGGAGGTTTACAATGAGCAGTTCTTC

v_call: TRBV6-5
cdr3_length: 12
d_call: NA
j_call: TRBJ1-2
clone_size: many
cdr3_aa: CASTRDNYGYTF
cdr3_nt: TGTGCCAGCACCCGGGACAACTATGGCTACACCTTC

v_call: TRBV5-1
cdr3_length: 14
d_call: NA
j_call: TRBJ1-4
clone_size: many
cdr3_aa: CASSLIPGMEKLFF
cdr3_nt: TGCGCCAGCAGCTTGATCCCCGGGATGGAAAAACTGTTTTTT

v_call: TRBV11-2
cdr3_length: 13
d_call: NA
j_call: TRBJ2-7
clone_size: NA
cdr3_aa: CASSLGGSYDQYF
cdr3_nt: TGTGCCAGCAGCTTAGGAGGCTCTTACGATCAGTACTTC

v_call: TRBV20-1
cdr3_length: 15
d_call: TRBD2
j_call: TRBJ2-7
clone_size: many
cdr3_aa: CSASPPSGNTYEQYF
cdr3_nt: TGCAGTGCTAGCCCCCCTAGCGGGAATACCTACGAGCAGTACTTC

v_call: TRBV5-1
cdr3_length: 16
d_call: NA
j_call: TRBJ1-4
clone_size: NA
cdr3_aa: CASSLDPPNPGEKLFF
cdr3_nt: TGCGCCAGCAGCTTGGATCCTCCTAACCCGGGTGAAAAACTGTTTTTT

v_call: TRBV28
cdr3_length: 13
d_call: NA
j_call: TRBJ2-7
clone_size: many
cdr3_aa: CASSLILANEQYF
cdr3_nt: TGTGCCAGCAGTTTGATCCTAGCGAACGAGCAGTACTTC

v_call: TRBV12-2
cdr3_length: 11
d_call: NA
j_call: TRBJ2-7
clone_size: NA
cdr3_aa: CASRFSYEQYF
cdr3_nt: TGTGCAAGTCGCTTCTCCTACGAGCAGTACTTC

v_call: TRBV28
cdr3_length: 17
d_call: TRBD2
j_call: TRBJ2-1
clone_size: few
cdr3_aa: CASSPEPGLAIEGEQFF
cdr3_nt: TGTGCCAGCAGTCCTGAGCCGGGACTAGCAATCGAGGGCGAGCAGTTCTTC

v_call: TRBV5-1
cdr3_length: 17
d_call: TRBD1
j_call: TRBJ1-1
clone_size: NA
cdr3_aa: CASSLDLTGGVGTEAFF
cdr3_nt: TGCGCCAGCAGCTTGGATCTGACAGGGGGCGTAGGGACTGAAGCTTTCTTT

v_call: TRBV4-2
cdr3_length: 15
d_call: TRBD2
j_call: TRBJ2-5
clone_size: NA
cdr3_aa: CASSSYTSGRETQYF
cdr3_nt: TGTGCCAGCAGCTCGTATACTAGCGGACGAGAGACCCAGTACTTC

v_call: TRBV28
cdr3_length: 13
d_call: NA
j_call: TRBJ2-2
clone_size: many
cdr3_aa: CASSLLRAGELFF
cdr3_nt: TGTGCCAGCAGTTTACTTAGGGCCGGGGAGCTGTTTTTT

v_call: TRBV12-3/TRBV12-4
cdr3_length: 18
d_call: TRBD2
j_call: TRBJ2-3
clone_size: many
cdr3_aa: CASSPIGLAGVGTDTQYF
cdr3_nt: TGTGCCAGCAGTCCCATTGGGCTAGCGGGGGTGGGCACAGATACGCAGTATTTT

v_call: TRBV15
cdr3_length: 16
d_call: NA
j_call: TRBJ1-3
clone_size: few
cdr3_aa: CATSRGLITAGNTIYF
cdr3_nt: TGTGCCACCAGCAGAGGACTTATAACCGCGGGAAACACCATATATTTT

v_call: TRBV5-1
cdr3_length: 14
d_call: TRBD1
j_call: TRBJ2-7
clone_size: many
cdr3_aa: CASSLGTGVNEQYF
cdr3_nt: TGCGCCAGCAGCTTGGGGACAGGGGTAAACGAGCAGTACTTC

v_call: TRBV6-5
cdr3_length: 14
d_call: NA
j_call: TRBJ1-5
clone_size: many
cdr3_aa: CASSPDYSNQPQHF
cdr3_nt: TGTGCCAGCAGCCCCGATTATAGCAATCAGCCCCAGCATTTT

v_call: TRBV5-1
cdr3_length: 16
d_call: NA
j_call: TRBJ2-1
clone_size: few
cdr3_aa: CASSWGGPVSYNEQFF
cdr3_nt: TGCGCCAGCAGCTGGGGAGGACCCGTCTCCTACAATGAGCAGTTCTTC